This T cell receptor beta chain was captured in a study of blood T cell repertoires in COVID-19. Study details: The analysed material was cDNA or gDNA that came from T cells, B-cell-depleted T cells, or PBMCs.

V lost 5 bases, J lost 2 bases, and 6 bases stayed unmatched. Germline V gene sequence: CDR1 SEHNR, CDR2 FQNEAQ (reference sequence). This CDR3 region has 14 residues. Some clones are missing from TCRdb's copy, which holds only in-frame ones; the method was immunoSEQ multiplex PCR. There are roughly 130,000 clones in the sample; 80% to 85% occur only once, and approximately 3.5% lies in the top ten. Individuals aged roughly 18 to 95 years were recruited from roughly 22 US areas. Symptom resolution, clearance, or two negative PCRs marked the recovered donors of Cohort 3. The genes are TRBV7-9 and TRBJ2-7, with 7 positions matching TRBD1. The sample comprised PBMCs or T cells enriched from blood (not recorded which). This TCR was recovered from a woman in her 30s who had recovered from COVID-19. The CDR3 loop reads CASSPRTGAYEQYF. CDR3 sequence (DNA): TGTGCCAGCAGCCCTCGGACAGGAGCCTACGAGCAGTACTTC.